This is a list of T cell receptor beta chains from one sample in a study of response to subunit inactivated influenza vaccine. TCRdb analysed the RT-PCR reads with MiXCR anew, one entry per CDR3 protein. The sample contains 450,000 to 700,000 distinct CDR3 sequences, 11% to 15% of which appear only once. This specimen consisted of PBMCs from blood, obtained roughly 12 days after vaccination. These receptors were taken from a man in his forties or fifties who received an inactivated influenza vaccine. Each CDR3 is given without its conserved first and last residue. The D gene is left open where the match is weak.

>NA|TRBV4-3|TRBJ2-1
ASSQDRLAYNEQF
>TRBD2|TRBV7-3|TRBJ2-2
ASSQTSGRGTGELF
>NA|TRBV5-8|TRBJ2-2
ASSRGGVHTGELF
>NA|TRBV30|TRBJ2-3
AWSVVDTQY
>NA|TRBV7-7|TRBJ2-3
ASSRRSGSGSDTQY
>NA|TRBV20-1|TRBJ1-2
SAPTSPRVANYGYT
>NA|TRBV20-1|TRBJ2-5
SARGSPPGTQY
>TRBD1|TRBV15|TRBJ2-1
ATSGYRGRPGDEQF
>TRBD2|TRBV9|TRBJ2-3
ASGLAGSFTDTQY
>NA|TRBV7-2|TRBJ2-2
ASNLHTGELF
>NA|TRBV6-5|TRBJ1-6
ASSLDRSSPLH
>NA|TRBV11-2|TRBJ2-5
ASSLGGDGWETQY
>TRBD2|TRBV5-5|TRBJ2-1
ASSLVGRAQVIEQF
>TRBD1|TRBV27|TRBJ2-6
ASSLTGVGSGANVLT
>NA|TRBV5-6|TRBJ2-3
ASRSVRGTDTQY
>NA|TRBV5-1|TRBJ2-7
ASSFSAGPSYEQY